Following are 6 T cell receptor beta chains from one sample sequenced in a study of glioma-infiltrating T cells. TCR alpha and beta CDR3 regions were amplified from RNA using iRepertoire nested multiplex PCR. TCRdb independently ran MiXCR on the multiplex PCR reads; one entry per CDR3 protein. The table lists roughly 200,000 distinct CDR3 sequences, roughly 45% of them singletons. Source material: glioma tissue, nonneoplastic brain tissue, or PBMCs (not recorded which). All receptors come from a human donor with low-grade glioma or glioblastoma, undergoing nonglioma brain surgery, or in good health (not recorded which).

This chain connects TRBV11-2 to TRBJ1-4; maybe TRBD1 (6 bases). CDR3 length: 15 residues. Trimming left V 5 bases short and J 2 bases short, with 12 bases between. Germline loops: CDR1 SGHAT, CDR2 FQNNGV. This CDR3 is CASSQAGATNEKLFF. The CDR3 DNA follows: TGTGCCAGCAGCCAAGCGGGGGCTACTAATGAAAAACTGTTTTTT.

On this clonotype: A much larger clone sits a single nucleotide away, making a read error possible. The chain links TRBV18 to TRBJ2-1; D is uncertain. This CDR3 is built from 14 residues. The germline CDR1 and CDR2 sequences are KGHSH and LQKENI. V was clipped by 3 bases and J by 4 bases, with 10 bases between them. The CDR3 coding sequence is TGTGCCAGCTCACCCTCGCCCTGGTACAATGAGCAGTTCTTC. Translated: CASSPSPWYNEQFF.

The chain has TRBV4-1 and TRBJ2-1, with no clear D. The CDR3 contains 12 residues. Germline lookup yields CDR1 MGHRA and CDR2 YSYEKL. V dropped 0 bases and J dropped 10 bases, with 7 bases sitting between them. CDR3 coding DNA: TGCGCCAGCAGCCAAGAAGTGAGCGAGCAGTTCTTC. Amino acid sequence: CASSQEVSEQFF.

This clonotype was seen more than once but under ten times. A read error may account for a junction end that differs from germline. The V call is TRBV12-3 or TRBV12-4, the J call TRBJ1-1; D is uncertain. CDR3 size: 15 residues. CDR3 amino acids: CASSFRVDLNTEAFF. The CDR3 DNA reads as TGTGCCAGCAGTTTTCGGGTAGACCTGAACACTGAGGCTTTCTTT.

Comments on this clonotype: This could be a read error, since a much larger clone is one nucleotide away. V and J are TRBV20-1 and TRBJ2-5, with 12 positions matching TRBD2. V lost 3 bases to trimming and J lost 5 bases; unmatched junction nucleotides: 10. Germline CDR1 reads DFQATT; CDR2 reads SNEGSKA (reference sequence). This CDR3 contains 16 residues. The CDR3 protein is CSARPPSGRARETQYF. For the CDR3, the DNA is TGCAGTGCTAGGCCCCCTAGCGGGAGGGCCCGGGAGACCCAGTACTTC.

The gene calls are TRBV29-1 and TRBJ2-5; D tentatively reads TRBD1 or TRBD2 (5 bases each). Germline V gives CDR1 SQVTM, CDR2 ANQGSEA. The V end lost 7 bases, the J end lost 2 bases, and 11 bases lay between the germline ends. The CDR3 runs to 12 residues. CDR3 bases: TGCAGCGCCAGTGAGGGGCAAGAGACCCAGTACTTC. This encodes CSASEGQETQYF. The complete variable domain, with remaining parts taken from reference TRBV29-1 and TRBJ2-5, reads SAVISQKPSRDICQRGTSLTIQCQVDSQVTMMFWYRQQPGQSLTLIATANQGSEATYESGFVIDKFPISRPNLTFSTLTVSNMSPEDSSIYLCSASEGQETQYFGPGTRLLVL.